The clone carrying this T cell receptor beta chain was counted only a few times. Together with a sample-barcoded 5' primer, a J-beta primer mix was included in a second PCR lasting about 7 to 11 cycles. TCRdb ran MiXCR on the 5' RACE reads and lists one entry per CDR3 protein. This sample has 1.5 million to 2 million distinct CDR3 sequences, with around 40% found just once. This sample is part of a study of blood T cells in healthy people across ages. Trimming removed 7 bases from V and 7 bases from J; junction bases left unmatched: 15. Per the germline V gene, CDR1 is DFQATT and CDR2 is SNEGSKA (reference sequence). There are 15 residues in the CDR3.

The sequencing sample was made of blood. The chain has TRBV20-1 and TRBJ2-1; 8 bases map to TRBD1. The receptor was isolated from a human donor in good health. CDR3 sequence: CSVRGPRTGRNEQFF. Here the CDR3 DNA reads TGCAGTGTCAGAGGCCCACGGACAGGGAGGAATGAGCAGTTCTTC.